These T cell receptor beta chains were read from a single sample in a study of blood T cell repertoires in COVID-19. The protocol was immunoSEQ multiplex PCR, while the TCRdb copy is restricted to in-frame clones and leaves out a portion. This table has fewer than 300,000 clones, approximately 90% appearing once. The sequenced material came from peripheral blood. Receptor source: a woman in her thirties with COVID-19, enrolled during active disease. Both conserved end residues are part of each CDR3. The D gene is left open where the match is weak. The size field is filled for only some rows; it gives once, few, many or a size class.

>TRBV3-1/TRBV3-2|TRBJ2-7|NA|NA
TGTGCCAGCAGCCAAGATCAAATAGCGCCCTACGAGCAGTACTTC
CASSQDQIAPYEQYF
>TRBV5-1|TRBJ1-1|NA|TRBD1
TGCGCCAGCAGCCAGTCAGGGGGCGTAGGGAACACTGAAGCTTTCTTT
CASSQSGGVGNTEAFF
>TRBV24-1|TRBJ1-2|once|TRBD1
TGTGCCACCAGTGATGGACCGGGACAGCCTAACTATGGCTACACCTTC
CATSDGPGQPNYGYTF
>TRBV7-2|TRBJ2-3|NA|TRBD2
TGTGCCAGCAGCTTAGACGCGGGAGGCAACACAGATACGCAGTATTTT
CASSLDAGGNTDTQYF
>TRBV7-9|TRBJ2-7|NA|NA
TGTGCCAGCAGCTTAGGGGACAAAGTCTACGAGCAGTACTTC
CASSLGDKVYEQYF
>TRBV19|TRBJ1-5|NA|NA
TGTGCCAGTAGTATAGAGACACCATATCAGCCCCAGCATTTT
CASSIETPYQPQHF
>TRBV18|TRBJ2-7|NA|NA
TGTGCCAGCTCACCAGAGTCGCGCCCCTCCTACGAGCAGTACTTC
CASSPESRPSYEQYF
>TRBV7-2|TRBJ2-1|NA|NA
TGTGCCAGCAGCTTAATAGCGGCGAGCTCCTACAATGAGCAGTTCTTC
CASSLIAASSYNEQFF
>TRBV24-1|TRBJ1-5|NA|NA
TGTGCCACCAGTGATTTGCGGGGCAATCAGCCCCAGCATTTT
CATSDLRGNQPQHF
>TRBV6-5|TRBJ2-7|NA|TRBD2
TGTGCCAGCGGAATTAGCGGGACCACCTACGAGCAGTACTTC
CASGISGTTYEQYF
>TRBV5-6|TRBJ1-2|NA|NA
TGTGCCAGCAGGCCAGCAGGGGCGCGTAGTAACTATGGCTACACCTTC
CASRPAGARSNYGYTF
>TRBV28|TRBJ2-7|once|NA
TGTGCCAGCAGTTTTAGCCTAGCCTCTCTTTCCTACGAGCAGTACTTC
CASSFSLASLSYEQYF
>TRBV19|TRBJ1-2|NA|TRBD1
TGTGCCAGTAGTACCCGACAGGGGTATGGCTACACCTTC
CASSTRQGYGYTF
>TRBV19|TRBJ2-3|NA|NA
TGTGCCACCCATGGGGCGGAGGGCTCAGATACGCAGTATTTT
CATHGAEGSDTQYF
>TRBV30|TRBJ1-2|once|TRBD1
TGTGCCTGGACTATTGGGACAGACTATGGCTACACCTTC
CAWTIGTDYGYTF
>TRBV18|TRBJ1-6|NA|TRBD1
TGTGCCAGCTCACTAACCGGGACAGCTTCCTCCTATAATTCACCCCTCCACTTT
CASSLTGTASSYNSPLHF
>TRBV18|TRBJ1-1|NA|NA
TGTGCCAGCTCACCGGGGGCCGATGAAGCTTTCTTT
CASSPGADEAFF
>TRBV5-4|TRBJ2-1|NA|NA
TGTGCCAGCAGCTCGTTCGGTGGGAGTGAGCAGTTCTTC
CASSSFGGSEQFF
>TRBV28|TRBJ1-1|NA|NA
TGTGCCAGCAGTTTTTCGGGGACTGAAGCTTTCTTT
CASSFSGTEAFF
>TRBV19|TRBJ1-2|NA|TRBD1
TGTGCCAGTAGTGGTACAGGGGGCGCCGGTGATGGCTACACCTTC
CASSGTGGAGDGYTF
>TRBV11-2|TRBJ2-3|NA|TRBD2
TGTGCCAGCAGCTTAAATCCTAGCGGGAGTCAAACAGATACGCAGTATTTT
CASSLNPSGSQTDTQYF
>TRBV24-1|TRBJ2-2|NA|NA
TGTGCCACCAGTGATCACCCGACAGGCACCGGGGAGCTGTTTTTT
CATSDHPTGTGELFF
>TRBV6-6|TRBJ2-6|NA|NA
TGTGCCAGCAGTTCGCCGACAGACTCTGGGGCCAACGTCCTGACTTTC
CASSSPTDSGANVLTF
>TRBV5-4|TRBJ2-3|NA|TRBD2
TGTGCCAGCAGACTAGCGGGAGTGAGGGCAGATACGCAGTATTTT
CASRLAGVRADTQYF
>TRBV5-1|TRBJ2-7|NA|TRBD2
TGCGCCAGCAGTAGTACTAGCGGGAGTTCCTACGAGCAGTACTTC
CASSSTSGSSYEQYF
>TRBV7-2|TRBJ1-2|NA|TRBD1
TGTGCCAGCAGCTTAGGGAACAGGGGGGATGGCTACACCTTC
CASSLGNRGDGYTF
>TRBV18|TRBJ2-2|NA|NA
TGTGCCAGCTCACCAAGAGGCAGAAACACCGGGGAGCTGTTTTTT
CASSPRGRNTGELFF
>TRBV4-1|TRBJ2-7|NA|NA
TGCGCCAGCAGCCAAGGAAGGGGTTCTGATCACGAGCAGTACTTC
CASSQGRGSDHEQYF
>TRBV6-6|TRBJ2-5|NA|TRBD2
TGTGCCAGCAGTCTCCCCCCCCGACTAGCGGAGTACCAAGAGACCCAGTACTTC
CASSLPPRLAEYQETQYF
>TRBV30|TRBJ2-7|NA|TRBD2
TGTGCCTGGAGTGTATCGCGGGAGGGGGACGAGCAGTACTTC
CAWSVSREGDEQYF
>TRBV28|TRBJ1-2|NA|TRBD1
TGTGCCAGCTTGGGGGGGACAGGGGATGGCTACACCTTC
CASLGGTGDGYTF
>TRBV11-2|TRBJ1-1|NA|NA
TGTGCCAGCAGCCCCGATCGGGTCAGAGAAAAAGCTTTCTTT
CASSPDRVREKAFF
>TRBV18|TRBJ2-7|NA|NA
TGTGCCAGCTCATCTACAGGGAACTACGAGCAGTACTTC
CASSSTGNYEQYF
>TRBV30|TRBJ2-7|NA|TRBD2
TGTGCCTGGAGATCAGGAAGCGGGAGTTACCACGAGCAGTACTTC
CAWRSGSGSYHEQYF
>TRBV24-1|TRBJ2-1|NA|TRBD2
TGTGCCACCAGTGATTTGGGGAGCGGGAGGCATTACAATGAGCAGTTCTTC
CATSDLGSGRHYNEQFF
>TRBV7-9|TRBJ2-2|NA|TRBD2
TGTGCCAGCAGCCACTCCAGTTCACGGGAGGGTTACACCGGGGAGCTGTTTTTT
CASSHSSSREGYTGELFF
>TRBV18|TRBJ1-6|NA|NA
TGTGCCAGCTCACCAGAGGCCCCCGGCGGGGGGACGCATTCACCCCTCCACTTT
CASSPEAPGGGTHSPLHF
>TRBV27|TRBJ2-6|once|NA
TGTGCCAGCAGCCTCTCTGGGGCCAACGTCCTGACTTTC
CASSLSGANVLTF
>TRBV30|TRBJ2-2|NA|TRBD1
TGTGCCTGGAAAGAGGGGACAGGGGGCCCTGGGGAGCTGTTTTTT
CAWKEGTGGPGELFF
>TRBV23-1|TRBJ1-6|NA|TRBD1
TGCGCCAGCACTCCCCGACAGGGAGCAAATTCACCCCTCCACTTT
CASTPRQGANSPLHF
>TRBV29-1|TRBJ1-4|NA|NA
TGCAGCGTTGAAGTCAGGAATGAAAAACTGTTTTTT
CSVEVRNEKLFF
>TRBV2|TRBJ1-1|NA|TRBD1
TGTGCCAGCACGTTAGAACTAAGAAGGACAGGGAATATGTCTGAAGCTTTCTTT
CASTLELRRTGNMSEAFF
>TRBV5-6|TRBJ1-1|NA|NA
TGTGCCAGCAGCCCGACAGCGAACACTGAAGCTTTCTTT
CASSPTANTEAFF
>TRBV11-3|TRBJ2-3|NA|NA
TGTGCCAGCAGCTCAAGGGGTACAGATACGCAGTATTTT
CASSSRGTDTQYF
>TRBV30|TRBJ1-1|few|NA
TGTGCCTGGAGCACCGGGCCCCAGGGGACTGAAGCTTTCTTT
CAWSTGPQGTEAFF
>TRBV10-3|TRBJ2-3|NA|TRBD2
TGTGCCATCACGGGTGGTAGCGGGACGACAGATACGCAGTATTTT
CAITGGSGTTDTQYF
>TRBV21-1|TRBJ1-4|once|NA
TGTGCCAGCAGCGCCCGGACAGGCACGACTAATGAAAAACTGTTTTTT
CASSARTGTTNEKLFF
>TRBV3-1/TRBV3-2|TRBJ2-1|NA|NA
TGTGCCAGCAGCCTAAGTACGGGTGCCTACAATGAGCAGTTCTTC
CASSLSTGAYNEQFF
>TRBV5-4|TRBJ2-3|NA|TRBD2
TGTGCCAGCAGCTGGAAACTAGCGGGAGGGAAAAATACGCAGTATTTT
CASSWKLAGGKNTQYF
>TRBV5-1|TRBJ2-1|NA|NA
TGCGCCAGCAATCCCAAGAGCTCCTACAATGAGCAGTTCTTC
CASNPKSSYNEQFF
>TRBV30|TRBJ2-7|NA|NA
TGTGCCTGGAGACAAATCAGGGGTTCGGAGGAGCAGTACTTC
CAWRQIRGSEEQYF
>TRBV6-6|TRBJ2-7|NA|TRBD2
TGTGCCAGCAGAAAGTCAACTAGCGGGAGCCCCTACGAGCAGTACTTC
CASRKSTSGSPYEQYF
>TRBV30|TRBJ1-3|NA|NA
TGTGCCTGGAGTAAGGGCCGGCAGGCCAGGGCGAGCTCTGGAAACACCATATATTTT
CAWSKGRQARASSGNTIYF
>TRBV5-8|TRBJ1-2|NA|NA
TGTGCCAGCAGCCGGGGAAGGGTCGGGATGGGCTACACCTTC
CASSRGRVGMGYTF
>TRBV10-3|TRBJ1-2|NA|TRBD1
TGTGCCATCAGGGCCGGGACAGGGAATGGCTACACCTTC
CAIRAGTGNGYTF